This entry describes one T cell receptor beta chain. The PCR contained 60 Vbeta and 13 Jbeta primers. Generated by immunoSEQ multiplex PCR, the TCRdb table keeps only in-frame clones and is missing some. The sample records 200,000 to 250,000 clones, roughly 87% being singletons. Germline V gene sequence: CDR1 KGHSH, CDR2 LQKENI. Unmatched junction bases numbered 5, after V lost 5 bases and J lost 1 base. The CDR3 spans 14 residues. This record comes from a study of cytomegalovirus exposure and HLA in healthy donors. Sequenced: PBMCs. The source is a woman aged 40 to 50 in good health and CMV-seropositive. The rearrangement joins TRBV18 to TRBJ2-7; 7 positions agree with TRBD1. CDR3 sequence: CASSFSGQSYEQYF. In DNA form, the CDR3 reads TGTGCCAGCTCATTCTCGGGACAGTCCTACGAGCAGTACTTC. The variable domain in full, completed from reference TRBV18 and TRBJ2-7, reads NAGVMQNPRHLVRRRGQEARLRCSPMKGHSHVYWYRQLPEEGLKFMVYLQKENIIDESGMPKERFSAEFPKEGPSILRIQQVVRGDSAAYFCASSFSGQSYEQYFGPGTRLTVT.